This T cell receptor (beta chain) was sequenced for a study of T-cell reconstitution after alpha-beta-depleted transplantation in children. This CDR3 is 14 amino acids long. CDR1 is MRHNA and CDR2 is SNTAGT in the germline V gene. Trimming removed 7 bases at V and 0 bases at J, with 10 bases between. Library preparation (for TCRbeta) was performed with unique molecular identifiers. TCRdb ran MiXCR on the PCR reads and lists one entry per CDR3 protein. The table has roughly 200,000 distinct CDR3 sequences, about 14% seen once. This clonotype occurred many times. This clonotype was obtained from a human donor who donated a stem cell graft to a child with acute lymphoblastic leukemia. The source material was PBMCs from the stem cell graft donor, sampled from the stem cell graft. This chain uses TRBV6-4 with TRBJ1-5; tentative D call: TRBD1 (5 bases). This chain's CDR3 is CASTARGSNQPQHF. The CDR3 region has the DNA TGTGCCAGCACCGCGAGGGGTAGCAATCAGCCCCAGCATTTT.